This T cell receptor (beta chain) derives from a study of early T cells in non-severe SARS-CoV-2 infection. Study-wide results and caveats: CD4 and private specificities were missed by VDJdb matching, which favored anti-spike CD8 responses.

TCRdb used MiXCR to reprocess the 5' RACE reads, holding one entry per CDR3 protein. The sample records 55,000 to 75,000 distinct CDR3 sequences, around 13% being singletons. Remarks on this clonotype: Its antigen is unknown.

The germline CDR1 and CDR2 sequences are SGHKS and YYEKEE (reference sequence). Trimming removed 1 base at V and 4 bases at J, with 14 bases between. The CDR3 runs to 15 residues. This TCR was sampled from an adult who was a healthcare worker with PCR-confirmed SARS-CoV-2 infection or an uninfected control (not recorded which). Sequenced material: whole blood. V gene TRBV5-5 combines with J gene TRBJ1-1, with TRBD1 as a possible D gene (5 bases). DNA of the CDR3: TGTGCCAGCAGCTTGTGGGGGGAAAAGAGCACTGAAGCTTTCTTT. It translates to CASSLWGEKSTEAFF.